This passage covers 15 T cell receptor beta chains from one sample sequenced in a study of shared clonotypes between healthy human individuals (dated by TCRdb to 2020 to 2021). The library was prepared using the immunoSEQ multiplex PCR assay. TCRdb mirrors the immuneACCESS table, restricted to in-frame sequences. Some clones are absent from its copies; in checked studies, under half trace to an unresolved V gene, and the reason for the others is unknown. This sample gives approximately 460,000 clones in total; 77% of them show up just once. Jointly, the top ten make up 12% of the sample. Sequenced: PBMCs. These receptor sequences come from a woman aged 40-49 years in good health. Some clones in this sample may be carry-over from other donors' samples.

CDR3 sequence reads: CASRWEADTQYF. The CDR3 region has the DNA TGTGCCAGCAGGTGGGAAGCAGATACGCAGTATTTT. J is TRBJ2-3 and V is TRBV5-5; D is undetermined. CDR1 and CDR2 (germline): SGHKS, YYEKEE (reference sequence). The CDR3 sequence is 12 residues long. Deletions cut 5 bases from V and 4 bases from J, with 8 bases between.

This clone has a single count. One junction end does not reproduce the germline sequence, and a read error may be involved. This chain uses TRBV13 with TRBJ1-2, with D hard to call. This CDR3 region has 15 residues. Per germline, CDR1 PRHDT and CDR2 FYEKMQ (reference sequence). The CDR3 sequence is CASSLSPRPNYGHTF. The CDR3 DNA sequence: TGTGCCAGCAGCTTATCCCCTCGTCCTAACTATGGCCACACCTTC.

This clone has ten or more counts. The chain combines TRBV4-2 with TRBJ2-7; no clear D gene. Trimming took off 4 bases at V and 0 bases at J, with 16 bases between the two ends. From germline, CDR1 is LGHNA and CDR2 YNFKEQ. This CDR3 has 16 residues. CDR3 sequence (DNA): TGTGCCAGCAGCCTCAGTTTCCCCGGACCCTCCTACGAGCAGTACTTC. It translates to CASSLSFPGPSYEQYF.

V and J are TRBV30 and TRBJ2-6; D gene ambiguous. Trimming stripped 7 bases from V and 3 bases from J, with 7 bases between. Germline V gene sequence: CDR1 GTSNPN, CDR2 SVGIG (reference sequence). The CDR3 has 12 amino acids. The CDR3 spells CAFRLGANVLTF. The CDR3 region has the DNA TGTGCCTTTAGACTTGGGGCCAACGTCCTGACTTTC. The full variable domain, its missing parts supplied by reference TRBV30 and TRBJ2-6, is SQTIHQWPATLVQPVGSPLSLECTVEGTSNPNLYWYRQAAGRGLQLLFYSVGIGQISSEVPQNLSASRPQDRQFILSSKKLLLSDSGFYLCAFRLGANVLTFGAGSRLTVL.

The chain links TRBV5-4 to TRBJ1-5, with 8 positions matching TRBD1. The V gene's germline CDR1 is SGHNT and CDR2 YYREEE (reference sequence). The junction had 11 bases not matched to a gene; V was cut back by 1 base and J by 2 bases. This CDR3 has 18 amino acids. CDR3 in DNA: TGTGCCAGCAGCTTGTTAAGACAGGGGAATCTAGGCAATCAGCCCCAGCATTTT. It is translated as CASSLLRQGNLGNQPQHF. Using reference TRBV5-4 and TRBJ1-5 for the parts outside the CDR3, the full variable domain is ETGVTQSPTHLIKTRGQQVTLRCSSQSGHNTVSWYQQALGQGPQFIFQYYREEENGRGNFPPRFSGLQFPNYSSELNVNALELDDSALYLCASSLLRQGNLGNQPQHFGDGTRLSIL.

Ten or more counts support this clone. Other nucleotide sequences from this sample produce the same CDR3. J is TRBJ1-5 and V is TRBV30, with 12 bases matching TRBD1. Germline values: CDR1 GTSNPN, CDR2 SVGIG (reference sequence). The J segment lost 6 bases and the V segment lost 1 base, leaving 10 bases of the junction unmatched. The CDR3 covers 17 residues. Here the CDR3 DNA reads TGTGCCTGGAGTGCCCTCGGGGGACAGGGGGCGAGTCAGCCCCAGCATTTT. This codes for CAWSALGGQGASQPQHF.

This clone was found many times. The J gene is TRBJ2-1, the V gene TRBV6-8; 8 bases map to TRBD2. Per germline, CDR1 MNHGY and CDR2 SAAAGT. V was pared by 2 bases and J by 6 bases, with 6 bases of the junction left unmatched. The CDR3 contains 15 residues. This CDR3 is CASSYRREVPNEQFF. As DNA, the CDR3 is TGTGCCAGCAGTTACAGGCGGGAGGTTCCCAATGAGCAGTTCTTC.

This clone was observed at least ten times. The CDR3 spells CASSVGPGPDNEQFF. Here the CDR3 DNA reads TGTGCCAGCAGCGTAGGGCCTGGGCCAGACAATGAGCAGTTCTTC. The chain employs TRBV9 and TRBJ2-1; unclear D gene. This CDR3 has 15 residues. CDR1 is SGDLS, CDR2 YYNGEE, per germline. V lost 0 bases, J lost 5 bases, and 12 bases lay in between.

The CDR3 DNA follows: TGTGCCAGCACCAGGGGGCCCTCGGGGTACACCGGGGAGCTGTTTTTT. Translated, it gives CASTRGPSGYTGELFF. This rearrangement joins TRBV5-6 to TRBJ2-2; 8 bases agree with TRBD1. CDR3 length: 16 residues. V lost 6 bases and J lost 3; bases outside the gene matches: 10. Germline CDR1 reads SGHDT; CDR2 reads YYEEEE.

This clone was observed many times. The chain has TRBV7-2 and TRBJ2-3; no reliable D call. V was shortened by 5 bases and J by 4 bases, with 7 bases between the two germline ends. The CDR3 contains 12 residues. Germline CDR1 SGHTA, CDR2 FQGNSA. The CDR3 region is CASSTLADTQYF. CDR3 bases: TGTGCCAGCAGCACCCTAGCAGATACGCAGTATTTT.

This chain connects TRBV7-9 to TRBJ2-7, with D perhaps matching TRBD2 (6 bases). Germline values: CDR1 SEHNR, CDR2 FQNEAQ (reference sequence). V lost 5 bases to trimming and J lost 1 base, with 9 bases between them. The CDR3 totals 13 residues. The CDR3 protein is CASSLGLSYEQYF. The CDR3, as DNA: TGTGCCAGCAGCCTCGGACTATCCTACGAGCAGTACTTC.

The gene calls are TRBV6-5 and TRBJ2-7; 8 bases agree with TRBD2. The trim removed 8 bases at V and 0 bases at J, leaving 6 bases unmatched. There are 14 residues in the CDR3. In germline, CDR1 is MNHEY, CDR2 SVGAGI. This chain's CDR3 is CASFAGGSSYEQYF. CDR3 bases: TGTGCCAGCTTTGCGGGAGGCTCCTCCTACGAGCAGTACTTC.

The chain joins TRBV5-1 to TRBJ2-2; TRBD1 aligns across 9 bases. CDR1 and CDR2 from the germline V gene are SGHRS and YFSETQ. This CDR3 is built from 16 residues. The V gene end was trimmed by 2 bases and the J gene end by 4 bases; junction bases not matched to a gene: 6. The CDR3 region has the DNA TGCGCCAGCAGCTTCGGACAGGGGTTAGGCACCGGGGAGCTGTTTTTT. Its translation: CASSFGQGLGTGELFF.

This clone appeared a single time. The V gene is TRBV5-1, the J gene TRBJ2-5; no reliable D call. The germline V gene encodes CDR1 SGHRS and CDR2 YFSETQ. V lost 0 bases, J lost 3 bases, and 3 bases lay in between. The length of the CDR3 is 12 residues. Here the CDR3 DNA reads TGCGCCAGCAGCTTGGGGGAAGAGACCCAGTACTTC. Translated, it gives CASSLGEETQYF.

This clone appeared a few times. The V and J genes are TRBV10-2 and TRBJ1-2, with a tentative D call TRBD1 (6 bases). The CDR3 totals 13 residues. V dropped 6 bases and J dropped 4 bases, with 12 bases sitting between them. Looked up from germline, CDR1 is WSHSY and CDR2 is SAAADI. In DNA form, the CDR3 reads TGCGCCAGCAGAGGACAGTCTAGCTATGGCTACACCTTC. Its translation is CASRGQSSYGYTF.